The rows below give T cell receptor beta chains drawn from one sample of a study of shared clonotypes between healthy human individuals. Libraries were prepared by immunoSEQ multiplex PCR; TCRdb keeps only in-frame clonotypes and omits some of them. In the table there are more than 1 million clones, 75% to 85% of which are singletons. Sequencing was performed on memory CD4+ T cells from PBMCs. These receptor sequences come from a man aged 18 to 35 in good health. Some clones in this sample may be carry-over from other donors' samples. The CDR3 runs from the conserved cysteine through the conserved F or W. D genes are given only for firm matches. Clone size is not always given. Where it is, it says once, few, many or a class for expanded clones.

abundance | j_gene | d_gene | v_gene | CDR3nt | CDR3aa
- | TRBJ2-7 | - | TRBV10-1 | TGCGCCAGCAGTGAGTCGGAAACCTCAGACAGGGACTACCTAGGGGAGCAGTACTTC | CASSESETSDRDYLGEQYF
- | TRBJ2-1 | - | TRBV5-1 | TGCGCCAGCAGCTTGGAACTAGCTTACAATGAGCAGTTCTTC | CASSLELAYNEQFF
- | TRBJ1-2 | - | TRBV21-1 | TGTGCCAGCAGCAAAGGGAGGAGGTTTAGGGACAGGGCCGTGCCCCCAACTAATGGCTACACCTTC | CASSKGRRFRDRAVPPTNGYTF
few | TRBJ2-2 | TRBD2 | TRBV7-9 | TGTGCCAGCAGCTTAGAGCGGGAGACCGGGGAGCTGTTTTTT | CASSLERETGELFF
- | TRBJ1-2 | - | TRBV18 | TGTGCCAGCTCGGGATCCACGGCTGACCCGGGCGGCTACACCTTC | CASSGSTADPGGYTF
- | TRBJ1-1 | - | TRBV6-5 | TGTGCCAGCCAGGGGTGGGAGAACACTGAAGCTTTCTTT | CASQGWENTEAFF
few | TRBJ1-6 | TRBD1 | TRBV28 | TGTGCCAGCAGTGCGATTGGGACAGGAGGATCACCCCTCCACTTT | CASSAIGTGGSPLHF
- | TRBJ1-5 | - | TRBV5-6 | TGTGCCAGCAGCCACGGACAGCACAATCAGCCCCAGCATTTT | CASSHGQHNQPQHF
many | TRBJ2-3 | TRBD2 | TRBV10-3 | TGTGCCACCCAAAAACTAGCGGTCAGGTGGAACACAGATACGCAGTATTTT | CATQKLAVRWNTDTQYF
once | TRBJ2-7 | - | TRBV11-2 | TGTGCCAGCAGCTCACCAACCTACGAGCAGTACTTC | CASSSPTYEQYF
- | TRBJ1-1 | TRBD1 | TRBV6-5 | TGTGCCAGCAGTTACACGCAGGGGGCTGGGTCTGAAGCTTTCTTT | CASSYTQGAGSEAFF
- | TRBJ2-2 | TRBD1 | TRBV5-1 | TGCGCCAGCAGCCCCGGGACAGGGGATAACACCGGGGAGCTGTTTTTT | CASSPGTGDNTGELFF
- | TRBJ2-1 | - | TRBV7-9 | TGTGCCAGCAGCTTCACCCAGGGGTACAATGAGCAGTTCTTC | CASSFTQGYNEQFF
few | TRBJ1-2 | - | TRBV4-2 | TGTGCCAGCAGCCCCCCCGGCCGCGCTAACTATGGCTACACCTTC | CASSPPGRANYGYTF
- | TRBJ2-7 | - | TRBV2 | TGTGCCAGCAGTGAGGGGGACACCCAGAGGCAGTACTTC | CASSEGDTQRQYF
- | TRBJ2-7 | - | TRBV28 | TGTGCCAGCAGTTTACTCGACAGGCCCTACGAGCAGTACTTC | CASSLLDRPYEQYF
- | TRBJ1-2 | TRBD1 | TRBV28 | TGTGCCAGCCACCCGGACAGGGGAGACTATGGCTACACCTTC | CASHPDRGDYGYTF
few | TRBJ2-3 | TRBD1 | TRBV18 | TGTGCCAGCTCACCACCGGCAACAGGGGGAGGAGATACGCAGTATTTT | CASSPPATGGGDTQYF
- | TRBJ1-1 | TRBD1 | TRBV5-1 | TGCGCCAGCAGCGCTGGGACAGGCGCACACACTGAAGCTTTCTTT | CASSAGTGAHTEAFF
- | TRBJ1-1 | - | TRBV5-1 | TGCGCCAGCAGCTATACGGGGCTGAACACTGAAGCTTTCTTT | CASSYTGLNTEAFF
- | TRBJ2-3 | - | TRBV19 | TGTGCCAGTAGTTCTAGCCATGCAGATACGCAGTATTTT | CASSSSHADTQYF
- | TRBJ2-5 | - | TRBV6-5 | TGTGCCAGCAGTTACTCAAGTGTGATCGGGGAGACCCAGTACTTC | CASSYSSVIGETQYF
- | TRBJ2-5 | TRBD1 | TRBV28 | TGTGCCAGCAGCTCCCCCCCCGGACAGGGGAGGAGAGAGACCCAGTACTTC | CASSSPPGQGRRETQYF
- | TRBJ2-3 | - | TRBV9 | TGTGCCAGCAGCGCACAGGCAGGCAGCACAGATACGCAGTATTTT | CASSAQAGSTDTQYF
- | TRBJ2-3 | TRBD2 | TRBV6-1 | TGTGCCAGCAGTGAAAGCGGGAGGCCTGATACGCAGTATTTT | CASSESGRPDTQYF
- | TRBJ2-3 | TRBD2 | TRBV5-1 | TGCGCCAGCAGTGTCGGACTAGCGGATAACACAGATACGCAGTATTTT | CASSVGLADNTDTQYF
- | TRBJ2-7 | - | TRBV28 | TGTGCCAGCAGTTTTAGGGGTGGGGACGAGCAGTACTTC | CASSFRGGDEQYF
- | TRBJ2-5 | - | TRBV5-1 | TGCGCCAGCAGCACCCGGGGGGCCGGGGAGACCCAGTACTTC | CASSTRGAGETQYF
- | TRBJ2-1 | TRBD2 | TRBV5-1 | TGCGCCAGCAGATCCGGGACTAGCGGGATGAATGAGCAGTTCTTC | CASRSGTSGMNEQFF
- | TRBJ2-1 | - | TRBV29-1 | TGCAGCGTTGGGGGAGTAAGACTAGGCAATGAGCAGTTCTTC | CSVGGVRLGNEQFF
few | TRBJ2-7 | - | TRBV7-3 | TGTGCCACCTCACGGGGGGCGGCCGAGGAGCAGTACTTC | CATSRGAAEEQYF
few | TRBJ2-5 | - | TRBV9 | TGTGCCAGCAGCCTTATCGGGGAGTGGGAAGAGACCCAGTACTTC | CASSLIGEWEETQYF
- | TRBJ2-4 | - | TRBV19 | TGTGCCAGTAGTATAGGGGTGCACCAGGGGAAAAACATTCAGTACTTC | CASSIGVHQGKNIQYF
- | TRBJ2-1 | - | TRBV9 | TGTGCCAGCAGCGTACAGGGCAGCTCCTACAATGAGCAGTTCTTC | CASSVQGSSYNEQFF
- | TRBJ2-7 | - | TRBV19 | TGTGCCAGTAGTATCTATCGGGGAGACTACGAGCAGTACTTC | CASSIYRGDYEQYF
- | TRBJ2-1 | TRBD2 | TRBV4-2 | TGTGCCAGCAGCCTTAGCGGGAGAGATTACAATGAGCAGTTCTTC | CASSLSGRDYNEQFF